These 26 T cell receptor beta chains were sequenced from one sample in a study of glioma-infiltrating T cells. The iRepertoire nested amplicon-rescue multiplex PCR amplified TCR alpha and beta CDR3s from RNA. TCRdb ran MiXCR on the multiplex PCR reads and lists one entry per CDR3 protein. Altogether 100,000 to 150,000 distinct CDR3 sequences are present, around 25% being singletons, with the ten largest covering roughly a quarter. The sample taken for sequencing was glioma tissue, nonneoplastic brain tissue, or PBMCs (not recorded which). These receptor sequences come from a human donor with low-grade glioma or glioblastoma, undergoing nonglioma brain surgery, or in good health (not recorded which).

Only a few counts were recorded for this clonotype. The CDR3 nucleotides are TGTGCCAGCAGCTCCGCCACGGGGGGGCTTAGAGATACGCAGTATTTT. Its protein product is CASSSATGGLRDTQYF. This sequence joins TRBV7-3 and TRBJ2-3, with TRBD2 matching over 8 bases. The length of the CDR3 is 16 residues. The trim removed 4 bases at V and 5 bases at J, leaving 11 bases unmatched. From germline, CDR1 is SGHTA and CDR2 FQGTGA. The full variable domain, completed using reference TRBV7-3 and TRBJ2-3, is GAGVSQTPSNKVTEKGKYVELRCDPISGHTALYWYRQSLGQGPEFLIYFQGTGAADDSGLPNDRFFAVRPEGSVSTLKIQRTERGDSAVYLCASSSATGGLRDTQYFGPGTRLTVL.

V is TRBV27 and J is TRBJ2-1; 10 bases map to TRBD1. V lost 4 bases to trimming and J lost 6 bases; unmatched junction nucleotides: 9. Germline CDR1 MNHEY, CDR2 SMNVEV (reference sequence). The CDR3 totals 16 residues. CDR3 in DNA: TGTGCCAGCAGTTCTGGAGGGACAGGGGTGCCCAATGAGCAGTTCTTC. Its translation is CASSSGGTGVPNEQFF.

The V gene is TRBV14, the J gene TRBJ2-7, with D perhaps matching TRBD2 (6 bases). This CDR3 has 13 residues. V was pared by 5 bases and J by 2 bases, with 10 bases between. The germline CDR1 and CDR2 sequences are SGHDN and FVKESK. The CDR3 nucleotides read TGTGCCAGCAGCAAGGGACTTCCCTACGAGCAGTACGTC. Translating gives CASSKGLPYEQYV.

Details on this clonotype: This likely comes from a read error, as the CDR3 has no conserved phenylalanine or tryptophan at its end. Here the CDR3 DNA reads TGTGCCAGCAGTTGGGGGATGAACACTGAAGCTTTCCTT. Amino acids: CASSWGMNTEAFL. The V call is TRBV14, the J call TRBJ1-1; D is perhaps TRBD1 (5 bases). V was cut by 6 bases and J by 0 bases, with 8 bases left in between. CDR1 is SGHDN, CDR2 FVKESK, per germline. The CDR3 has 13 residues.

The rearrangement links TRBV6-1 to TRBJ1-3; perhaps TRBD1 as D (5 bases). The germline V gene encodes CDR1 MNHNS and CDR2 SASEGT. The CDR3 totals 15 residues. V was cut by 6 bases and J by 0 bases, with 12 bases left in between. The CDR3 region is CASSLRDYSGNTIYF. The CDR3 DNA is TGTGCCAGCAGCCTCCGGGACTACTCTGGAAACACCATATATTTT.

CDR3 protein: CASSLEARDETLYF. The CDR3 DNA is TGTGCCAGCAGCTTGGAGGCCCGGGACGAAACTTTGTACTTC. The rearrangement links TRBV5-4 to TRBJ2-5; D is tentatively TRBD1 or TRBD2 (5 bases each). The CDR3 loop spans 14 amino acids. Trimming took 0 bases from V and 13 from J, leaving 19 bases between them. CDR1 is SGHNT, CDR2 YYREEE, per germline (reference sequence).

V usage is TRBV5-1 and J usage is TRBJ2-2; 8 bases are shared with TRBD2. Germline V CDR1 and CDR2: SGHRS, YFSETQ. This CDR3 contains 13 residues. With V trimmed by 4 bases and J by 7 bases, 3 bases remained unmatched. CDR3 region: CASSLGTSGELFF. CDR3 nucleotide sequence: TGCGCCAGCAGCCTCGGGACTAGCGGGGAGCTGTTTTTT.

This clonotype was recorded at least ten times. This chain uses TRBV6-1 with TRBJ2-1; no clear D. In germline, CDR1 is MNHNS, CDR2 SASEGT. Trimming took off 5 bases at V and 6 bases at J, with 11 bases between the two ends. The CDR3 runs to 13 residues. Written as DNA, the CDR3 is TGTGCCAGCAGTCCTTTCTCAGGCAATGAGCAGTTCTTC. This sequence encodes CASSPFSGNEQFF.

This chain connects TRBV9 to TRBJ2-1; TRBD2 agrees at 11 bases. The CDR3 has 17 residues. Germline CDR1 SGDLS, CDR2 YYNGEE. V trimming: 6 bases; J trimming: 7 bases; junction bases outside the gene matches: 15. The CDR3 DNA reads TGTGCCAGCACCAACGGGTTCCTAGCGGGGGGTCAGAATGAGCAGTTCTTC. This gives the protein CASTNGFLAGGQNEQFF.

This clonotype was recorded at least ten times. The chain links TRBV27 to TRBJ2-5; possibly TRBD2 for D (5 bases). The CDR3 consists of 15 residues. Per germline, CDR1 MNHEY and CDR2 SMNVEV (reference sequence). The germline V and J ends were trimmed by 7 bases and 5 bases, with 20 bases remaining between them. DNA of the CDR3: TGTGCCAGCAAACTGGACTTGTGGGGTGGGGAGACCCAGTACTTC. Amino acid sequence: CASKLDLWGGETQYF.

The table lists this clonotype with a few counts. The chain employs TRBV7-9 and TRBJ2-6, with 11 bases lining up with TRBD2. V trimming: 4 bases; J trimming: 2 bases; junction bases outside the gene matches: 16. Germline loops: CDR1 SEHNR, CDR2 FQNEAQ (reference sequence). The CDR3 covers 21 residues. CDR3 sequence (DNA): TGTGCCAGCAGCTCCTCTCTAGCGGGGGGCCAGGCGGTTACTGGGGCCAACGTCCTGACTTTC. Translated: CASSSSLAGGQAVTGANVLTF.

Here the CDR3 DNA reads TGTGCCAGTGGTCATCGGACTGGGGGCCTCGGGGAGCTGTTTTTT. It yields the protein CASGHRTGGLGELFF. The chain carries TRBV19 and TRBJ2-2; D may be TRBD1 (6 bases). The CDR3 runs to 15 residues. The V and J ends lost 8 bases and 7 bases respectively, with 20 bases between them. Germline values: CDR1 LNHDA, CDR2 SQIVND (reference sequence).

The V call is TRBV24-1, the J call TRBJ1-2; 7 positions match TRBD1. In germline, CDR1 is KGHDR, CDR2 SFDVKD. The J segment lost 8 bases and the V segment lost 7 bases, leaving 9 bases of the junction unmatched. The CDR3 runs to 13 residues. The CDR3 bases are TGTGCCACCAGGCCGACAGGGCTCGGGGGCTACACCTTC. Its translation: CATRPTGLGGYTF.

There are many counts of this clonotype. This chain joins TRBV20-1 and TRBJ2-3; perhaps TRBD2 as D (6 bases). This CDR3 contains 16 residues. Trimming stripped 0 bases from V and 0 bases from J, with 13 bases between. Germline V gives CDR1 DFQATT, CDR2 SNEGSKA (reference sequence). The CDR3 here is CSARDTLAISTDTQYF. Here the CDR3 DNA reads TGCAGTGCTAGAGATACTCTAGCGATTAGCACAGATACGCAGTATTTT.

Many counts were recorded for this clonotype. V usage is TRBV20-1 and J usage is TRBJ2-1; TRBD1 agrees at 11 bases. The length of the CDR3 is 14 residues. Germline V CDR1 and CDR2: DFQATT, SNEGSKA (reference sequence). With V trimmed by 4 bases and J by 6 bases, 5 bases remained unmatched. CDR3 in amino acids: CSANGQGASNEQFF. For the CDR3, the DNA is TGCAGTGCTAACGGACAGGGGGCTTCCAATGAGCAGTTCTTC.

The V and J genes are TRBV7-2 and TRBJ1-1; 8 nucleotides match TRBD1. The V gene end was trimmed by 3 bases and the J gene end by 11 bases; junction bases not matched to a gene: 11. There are 14 residues in the CDR3. Germline values: CDR1 SGHTA, CDR2 FQGNSA. The CDR3 sequence: CASSFRGQATEAFF. The CDR3 nucleotides are TGTGCCAGCAGCTTCAGGGGGCAGGCGACCGAGGCTTTCTTT.

This clonotype was recorded many times. The CDR3 ends on some other residue instead of the conserved phenylalanine or tryptophan, so this is likely a read error. It is unclear where the CDR3 begins or ends on the DNA, so no DNA is shown, and the CDR3 is as TCRdb lists it. The V and J genes are TRBV6-1 and TRBJ1-1; TRBD1 is taken as the D call from the table, unchecked against the DNA. From germline, CDR1 is MNHNS and CDR2 SASEGT. From its first to its last residue, the CDR3 has 14 amino acids. CDR3 sequence reads: CASNRRQGATQMLL.

The V call is TRBV10-3, the J call TRBJ1-1, with TRBD1 matching 8 bases. J gave up 3 bases and V 4 bases, and 4 bases lay outside the gene matches. Germline CDR1 is ENHRY and CDR2 is SYGVKD. The CDR3 is made up of 14 amino acids. In DNA form, the CDR3 reads TGTGCCATCAGTGCGGACAGGGAGGACACTGAAGCTTTCTTT. It encodes CAISADREDTEAFF.

This clonotype has just a few counts. Its ends do not fully match the called genes, so a read error is possible. The chain has TRBV14 and TRBJ1-6; 8 bases map to TRBD1. Germline CDR1 reads SGHDN; CDR2 reads FVKESK. This CDR3 is built from 14 residues. CDR3 protein: CASSQDRLRDRLNF. CDR3 bases: TGTGCCAGCAGCCAAGATCGACTCCGGGACAGGTTAAACTTT.

This clonotype has ten or more counts. CDR3 residues: CASSLKPGQGRPEAFF. CDR3 nucleotides: TGTGCCAGCAGCCTCAAACCGGGACAGGGAAGGCCTGAAGCTTTCTTT. This chain joins TRBV7-9 and TRBJ1-1; 9 nucleotides align to TRBD1. V trimming: 5 bases; J trimming: 6 bases; junction bases outside the gene matches: 13. The CDR3 length is 16 residues. Germline CDR1 is SEHNR and CDR2 is FQNEAQ (reference sequence).

The rearrangement joins TRBV7-9 to TRBJ1-4, with 7 bases aligning to TRBD1. Germline V lookup: CDR1 SEHNR, CDR2 FQNEAQ (reference sequence). V lost 4 bases and J lost 2; bases outside the gene matches: 4. The CDR3 contains 15 residues. The CDR3: CASSYEGQTNEKLFF. The CDR3 DNA reads TGTGCCAGCAGCTATGAGGGACAGACTAATGAAAAACTGTTTTTT. Supplemented by reference TRBV7-9 and TRBJ1-4, the full variable domain reads DTGVSQNPRHKITKRGQNVTFRCDPISEHNRLYWYRQTLGQGPEFLTYFQNEAQLEKSRLLSDRFSAERPKGSFSTLEIQRTEQGDSAMYLCASSYEGQTNEKLFFGSGTQLSVL.

The chain couples TRBV6-6 to TRBJ1-1; 9 nucleotides agree with TRBD1. The CDR3 length is 15 residues. J was trimmed by 1 base and V by 2 bases; bases with no gene match: 2. CDR1 and CDR2 (germline): MNHNY, SVGAGI (reference sequence). CDR3 region: CASSYRTGANTEAFF. Written as DNA, the CDR3 is TGTGCCAGCAGTTACCGGACAGGGGCGAACACTGAAGCTTTCTTT.

The chain is built from TRBV4-2 and TRBJ2-5, with TRBD2 identical over 10 bases. Germline CDR1 is LGHNA and CDR2 is YNFKEQ. The V gene end was trimmed by 6 bases and the J gene end by 0 bases; junction bases not matched to a gene: 4. The CDR3 totals 15 residues. The CDR3, as DNA: TGTGCCAGCAGTTTGACTAGCGGGTACCAAGAGACCCAGTACTTC. It codes for CASSLTSGYQETQYF.

Comment on this clonotype: Just one base apart from a much larger clone, this may be a read error. The chain recombines TRBV3-1 with TRBJ2-1; D gene uncertain. This CDR3 is built from 15 residues. In germline, CDR1 is LGHDT, CDR2 YNNKEL (reference sequence). As DNA, the CDR3 is TGTGCCAGCAGCCGGACGGGCCGGAGATACAATAAGCAGTTCTTC. Its protein product is CASSRTGRRYNKQFF.

This clonotype was observed a handful of times. The chain combines TRBV6-1 with TRBJ1-2, with TRBD1 matching over 7 bases. Trimming removed 6 bases from V and 3 bases from J; junction bases left unmatched: 13. This CDR3 region has 16 residues. Germline V gene data show CDR1 as MNHNS and CDR2 as SASEGT. CDR3 region: CASSFASTGPYYGYTF. DNA for the CDR3: TGTGCCAGCAGCTTTGCGTCGACAGGGCCCTACTATGGCTACACCTTC.

As concerns this clonotype: Here the CDR3 omits its conserved ending phenylalanine or tryptophan, so a read error is the likely source. The chain recombines TRBV7-9 with TRBJ2-3; 9 bases map to TRBD1. Germline loops: CDR1 SEHNR, CDR2 FQNEAQ (reference sequence). The CDR3 loop spans 14 amino acids. V lost 5 bases and J lost 3; bases outside the gene matches: 3. The CDR3 is CASSQGQGTDTQYL. The DNA for the CDR3 is TGTGCCAGCAGCCAGGGACAGGGAACAGATACGCAGTATCTT.